The 17 T cell receptor beta chains below all came from one sample that was sequenced in a study of blood T cell repertoires in COVID-19. The table came from immunoSEQ multiplex PCR; TCRdb's copy has only in-frame clones and leaves some out. Seen here are hundreds of thousands of clones, around 89% observed once, and the top ten hold 9.5% to 15%. Source material: peripheral blood. All receptors come from a woman in her sixties with acute or convalescent COVID-19.

The V gene is TRBV27, the J gene TRBJ2-3; D uncertain. Germline-derived CDR1 and CDR2 are MNHEY and SMNVEV (reference sequence). The CDR3 length is 14 residues. V dropped 0 bases and J dropped 0 bases, with 4 bases sitting between them. The CDR3 DNA sequence: TGTGCCAGCAGTTTATCGGCCAGCACAGATACGCAGTATTTT. Translating gives CASSLSASTDTQYF.

V gene TRBV4-3 combines with J gene TRBJ2-1; no clear D. CDR3 size: 18 residues. Trimming cost V 0 bases and J 0 bases, with 15 bases left between them. Germline-derived CDR1 and CDR2 are LGHNA and YSLEER. In nucleotides, the CDR3 is TGCGCCAGCAGCCAAGATCGCGGTAGCTCCGGCTCCTACAATGAGCAGTTCTTC. Translating gives CASSQDRGSSGSYNEQFF.

This sequence joins TRBV28 and TRBJ2-2; 7 bases line up with TRBD1. CDR3 length: 14 amino acids. Germline V gene data show CDR1 as MDHEN and CDR2 as SYDVKM. Unmatched junction bases numbered 7, after V lost 6 bases and J lost 6 bases. CDR3 amino acids: CASRYFDRAGELFF. As DNA, the CDR3 is TGTGCCAGCAGATACTTCGACAGGGCCGGGGAGCTGTTTTTT.

The chain combines TRBV30 with TRBJ2-1; 13 bases map to TRBD2. The germline gives CDR1 GTSNPN, CDR2 SVGIG (reference sequence). The length of the CDR3 is 16 residues. The ends lost 1 base at V and 2 bases at J; junction bases unmatched: 2. The CDR3 spells CAWSGTSGSTYNEQFF. The CDR3 DNA follows: TGTGCCTGGAGTGGGACTAGCGGGAGTACCTACAATGAGCAGTTCTTC.

The chain combines TRBV19 with TRBJ1-2, with no clear D. In germline, CDR1 is LNHDA, CDR2 SQIVND (reference sequence). V was pared by 3 bases and J by 3 bases, with 11 bases between. The CDR3 spans 14 residues. CDR3 amino acids: CASSISGEHYGYTF. The CDR3 region has the DNA TGTGCCAGTAGTATTTCCGGGGAGCACTATGGCTACACCTTC.

This sequence joins TRBV18 and TRBJ2-2; 9 bases fit TRBD1. Losses at the gene ends were 6 bases for V and 14 bases for J; bases not matched to a gene: 13. Looked up from germline, CDR1 is KGHSH and CDR2 is LQKENI. The CDR3 loop spans 14 amino acids. The CDR3 sequence: CASSPTPGQGSLFF. The CDR3 bases are TGTGCCAGCTCCCCTACCCCGGGACAGGGAAGCCTGTTTTTT.

The rearrangement joins TRBV5-4 to TRBJ2-3; a weak D match, TRBD2 (6 bases). The germline V and J ends were trimmed by 3 bases and 2 bases, with 10 bases remaining between them. Per the germline V gene, CDR1 is SGHNT and CDR2 is YYREEE (reference sequence). The CDR3 has 14 residues. CDR3 amino acids: CASSSGLATDTQYF. DNA for the CDR3: TGTGCCAGCAGCTCGGGACTTGCCACAGATACGCAGTATTTT. Looking up the rest from reference TRBV5-4 and TRBJ2-3 gives the full variable domain: ETGVTQSPTHLIKTRGQQVTLRCSSQSGHNTVSWYQQALGQGPQFIFQYYREEENGRGNFPPRFSGLQFPNYSSELNVNALELDDSALYLCASSSGLATDTQYFGPGTRLTVL.

The J gene is TRBJ2-5, the V gene TRBV5-4; 8 bases agree with TRBD1. The CDR3 spans 15 residues. V dropped 4 bases and J dropped 2; count of bases not matched to a gene: 7. Germline assignment: CDR1 SGHNT and CDR2 YYREEE (reference sequence). The CDR3 nucleotides read TGTGCCAGCAGCATCGGACAGGGCCCACAAGAGACCCAGTACTTC. Protein: CASSIGQGPQETQYF.

The rearrangement uses TRBV28 and TRBJ2-7, with TRBD1 as a possible D gene (8 bases). The V and J ends lost 6 bases and 2 bases respectively, with 17 bases between them. Germline assignment: CDR1 MDHEN and CDR2 SYDVKM. This CDR3 contains 15 residues. The CDR3 DNA is TGTGCCAGCAGGGGAGGGGACAGGCGAACCTACGAGCAGTACTTC. As protein: CASRGGDRRTYEQYF. Variable domain in full (rest from reference TRBV28 and TRBJ2-7): DVKVTQSSRYLVKRTGEKVFLECVQDMDHENMFWYRQDPGLGLRLIYFSYDVKMKEKGDIPEGYSVSREKKERFSLILESASTNQTSMYLCASRGGDRRTYEQYFGPGTRLTVT.

The chain joins TRBV7-9 to TRBJ1-6; 7 positions match TRBD1. The germline V gene encodes CDR1 SEHNR and CDR2 FQNEAQ (reference sequence). The CDR3 has 15 amino acids. V lost 3 bases and J lost 4; bases outside the gene matches: 3. The DNA of the CDR3 is TGTGCCAGCAGCTTTGGACAGGCGTATAATTCACCCCTCCACTTT. Amino acid sequence: CASSFGQAYNSPLHF.

This chain uses TRBV7-3 with TRBJ2-7, with 8 bases aligning to TRBD2. This CDR3 is built from 15 residues. The V gene end was trimmed by 2 bases and the J gene end by 2 bases; junction bases not matched to a gene: 5. Looked up from germline, CDR1 is SGHTA and CDR2 is FQGTGA. DNA of the CDR3: TGTGCCAGCAGCTTATACCCGGGAGGGCCCTACGAGCAGTACTTC. Its translation is CASSLYPGGPYEQYF. The complete variable domain, with remaining parts taken from reference TRBV7-3 and TRBJ2-7, reads GAGVSQTPSNKVTEKGKYVELRCDPISGHTALYWYRQSLGQGPEFLIYFQGTGAADDSGLPNDRFFAVRPEGSVSTLKIQRTERGDSAVYLCASSLYPGGPYEQYFGPGTRLTVT.

The count of this clone is one. The chain joins TRBV5-1 to TRBJ2-2; 9 bases line up with TRBD1. CDR3 length equals 15 residues. V lost 1 base and J lost 5; bases outside the gene matches: 3. Germline V gene data show CDR1 as SGHRS and CDR2 as YFSETQ. CDR3 DNA sequence: TGCGCCAGCAGCTTGTTGACAGGGGGAACCGGGGAGCTGTTTTTT. As protein: CASSLLTGGTGELFF.

This sequence joins TRBV6-1 and TRBJ1-4; weak D call: TRBD1 (5 bases). CDR1 is MNHNS and CDR2 is SASEGT in the germline V gene. CDR3 length: 12 residues. V lost 1 base, J lost 10 bases, and 7 bases lay in between. The CDR3 nucleotides are TGTGCCAGCAGTGAAGGGGGCGGAAAACTGTTTTTT. This codes for CASSEGGGKLFF.

This clone was seen just once. Distinct nucleotide sequences in the sample also encode this CDR3. J is TRBJ1-2 and V is TRBV2; 7 positions match TRBD1. The J segment lost 1 base and the V segment lost 6 bases, leaving 2 bases of the junction unmatched. CDR3 size: 13 residues. Germline V gene data show CDR1 as SNHLY and CDR2 as FYNNEI. The DNA for the CDR3 is TGTGCCAGCAGCCGGGACAGTAACTATGGCTACACCTTC. This sequence encodes CASSRDSNYGYTF. Looking up the rest from reference TRBV2 and TRBJ1-2 gives the full variable domain: EPEVTQTPSHQVTQMGQEVILRCVPISNHLYFYWYRQILGQKVEFLVSFYNNEISEKSEIFDDQFSVERPDGSNFTLKIRSTKLEDSAMYFCASSRDSNYGYTFGSGTRLTVV.

The chain is built from TRBV27 and TRBJ2-7, with D tentatively TRBD1 (6 bases). This CDR3 is built from 17 residues. With 3 bases removed from V and 5 bases from J, the gap between germline ends came to 23 bases. Looked up from germline, CDR1 is MNHEY and CDR2 is SMNVEV (reference sequence). The CDR3, as DNA: TGTGCCAGCAGTTTTTTGTTCCCCCGGGACAACCCCGACGAGCAGTACTTC. As protein: CASSFLFPRDNPDEQYF.

The chain combines TRBV9 with TRBJ2-7, with D possibly TRBD2 on 6 matching bases. Germline V gene lookup returns CDR1 SGDLS and CDR2 YYNGEE. The germline V and J ends were trimmed by 0 bases and 2 bases, with 9 bases remaining between them. The CDR3 loop spans 14 amino acids. CDR3 sequence (DNA): TGTGCCAGCAGCGTAGGTACGGGGGCCTACGAGCAGTACTTC. It encodes CASSVGTGAYEQYF.

The chain recombines TRBV4-2 with TRBJ1-2; D unclear. The V and J ends lost 0 bases and 4 bases respectively, with 12 bases between them. Germline CDR1 LGHNA, CDR2 YNFKEQ. The CDR3 is 15 residues long. The CDR3: CASSQDFGDIYGYTF. CDR3 DNA: TGTGCCAGCAGCCAAGATTTCGGGGATATCTATGGCTACACCTTC.